This T cell receptor beta chain appears in the sequencing data of a study of T cells in Graves' hyperthyroidism and ophthalmopathy. Broader study findings: Blood also contained most expanded thyroid clonotypes above 0.001.

Comments on this clonotype: What it binds is not known.

Approximately 10 ml of fresh peripheral blood supplied the PBMCs. Amplified TCR beta CDR3 regions came from RNA transcripts. A first-round RT-PCR of the TCR CDR3 used the HTBI primer set. TCRdb used MiXCR to reprocess the multiplex PCR reads, holding one entry per CDR3 protein. The repertoire holds over 350,000 distinct CDR3 sequences, with about 14% as singletons. Source material: blood. The TCR originated in a man aged 50-59 years with Graves' ophthalmopathy.

CDR3 coding DNA: TGCAGCGTTGCCCTGGTCTCGACGAACACCGGGGAGCTGTTTTTT. This codes for CSVALVSTNTGELFF. V and J are TRBV29-1 and TRBJ2-2; D is unresolved. The CDR3 runs to 15 residues. Trimming removed 4 bases from V and 0 bases from J, with 12 bases in between. The germline V gene has CDR1 SQVTM and CDR2 ANQGSEA.